Below, one TCR beta chain is given with its context. The antigen remains undetermined. Profiling relied on immunoSEQ multiplex PCR, and the TCRdb table lists in-frame clones only, not all of them. The sample gives under 100,000 clones, approximately 96% of which show up once; roughly 0.82% is in the top ten. Separation from the approximately 660-subject first cohort characterized the roughly 120-subject validation cohort, to which the donors belonged. The data belong to a study of cytomegalovirus exposure and HLA in healthy donors. The study, taken as a whole, reports: There were 150 to 200 TCR beta chains listed as cytomegalovirus-associated. With high specificity and sensitivity, the classifier reportedly diagnosed cytomegalovirus status. Most TCR sequences showed up rarely, but some public TCRs showed up in many donors.

CDR1 is SGHVS, CDR2 FQNEAQ, per germline. After removal of 7 bases from V and 2 bases from J, the junction contained 4 bases not matched to a gene. This CDR3 has 13 amino acids. Sequenced input: PBMCs. The clonotype originates from a young man in good health and CMV-seronegative. The rearrangement uses TRBV7-8 and TRBJ2-7, with TRBD2 matching over 8 bases. The CDR3 nucleotides read TGTGCCAGCACCACTAGCGGCCCCTACGAGCAGTACTTC. This encodes CASTTSGPYEQYF.